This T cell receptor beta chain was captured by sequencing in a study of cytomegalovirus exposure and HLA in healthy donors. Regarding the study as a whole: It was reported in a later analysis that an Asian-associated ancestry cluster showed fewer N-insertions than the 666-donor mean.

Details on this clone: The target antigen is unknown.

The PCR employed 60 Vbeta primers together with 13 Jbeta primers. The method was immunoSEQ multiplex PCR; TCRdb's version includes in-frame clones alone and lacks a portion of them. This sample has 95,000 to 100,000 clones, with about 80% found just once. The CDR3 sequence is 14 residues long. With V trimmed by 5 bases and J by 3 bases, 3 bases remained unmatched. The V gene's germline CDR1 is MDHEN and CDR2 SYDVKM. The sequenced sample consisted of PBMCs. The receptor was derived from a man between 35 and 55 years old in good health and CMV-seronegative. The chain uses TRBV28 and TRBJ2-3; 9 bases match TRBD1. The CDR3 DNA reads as TGTGCCAGCAGTCCACAGGGGGCTACAGATACGCAGTATTTT. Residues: CASSPQGATDTQYF.